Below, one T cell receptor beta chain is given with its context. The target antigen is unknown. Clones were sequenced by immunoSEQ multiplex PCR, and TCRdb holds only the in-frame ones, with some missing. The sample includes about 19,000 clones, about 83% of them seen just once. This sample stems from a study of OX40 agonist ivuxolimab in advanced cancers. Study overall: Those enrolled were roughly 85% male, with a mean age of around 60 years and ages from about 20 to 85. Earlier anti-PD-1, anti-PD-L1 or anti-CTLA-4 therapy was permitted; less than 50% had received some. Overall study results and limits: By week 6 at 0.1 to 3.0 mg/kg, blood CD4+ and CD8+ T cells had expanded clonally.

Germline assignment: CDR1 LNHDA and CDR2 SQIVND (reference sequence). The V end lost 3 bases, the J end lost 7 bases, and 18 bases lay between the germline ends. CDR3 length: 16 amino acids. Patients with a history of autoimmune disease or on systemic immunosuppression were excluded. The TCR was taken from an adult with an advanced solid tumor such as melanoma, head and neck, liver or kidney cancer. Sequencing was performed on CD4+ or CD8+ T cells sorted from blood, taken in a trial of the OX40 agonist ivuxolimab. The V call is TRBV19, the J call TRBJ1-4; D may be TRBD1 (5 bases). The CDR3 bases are TGTGCCAGTAGTATCCGTCCCCACAGGATTCGTGAAAAACTGTTTTTT. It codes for CASSIRPHRIREKLFF.